These 20 T cell receptor beta chains were sequenced from one sample in a study of T cells after posttransplantation cyclophosphamide. Data came from immunoSEQ multiplex PCR; TCRdb stores just in-frame clones and leaves some out. The sample has 15,000 to 20,000 clones, roughly 80% seen once; the top ten hold about 3%. Methotrexate plus calcineurin inhibitor accompanied controls' myeloablative marrow transplants; sampling was 1 year later. The sample was PBMCs, taken 441 days after allogeneic stem cell transplant with calcineurin inhibitor and methotrexate. Receptor source: a male patient younger than 45 who received an allogeneic stem cell transplant from an unrelated donor, was CMV-positive, and had acute and chronic GVHD. Some T cells may originate from the graft donor.

This rearrangement joins TRBV5-5 to TRBJ1-4; D remains ambiguous. Germline V lookup: CDR1 SGHKS, CDR2 YYEKEE (reference sequence). This CDR3 region has 16 residues. The V and J ends lost 5 bases and 3 bases respectively, with 17 bases between them. In DNA, the CDR3 is TGTGCCAGCAGTTACCCCTACAGAAGCTCTAATGAAAAACTGTTTTTT. This translates into CASSYPYRSSNEKLFF.

This chain uses TRBV5-1 with TRBJ2-5; D perhaps matches TRBD1 (6 bases). CDR3 length: 14 amino acids. The germline CDR1 and CDR2 sequences are SGHRS and YFSETQ. Deletions cut 4 bases from V and 2 bases from J, with 12 bases between. The CDR3 DNA reads TGCGCCAGCAGCCGCGACCAGGGGCAAGAGACCCAGTACTTC. Its protein product is CASSRDQGQETQYF.

The V gene is TRBV19, the J gene TRBJ2-2; no clear D. The CDR3 length is 10 residues. Trimming took 6 bases from V and 13 from J, leaving 9 bases between them. Germline V gene sequence: CDR1 LNHDA, CDR2 SQIVND (reference sequence). CDR3 region: CASRRERLFF. Here the CDR3 DNA reads TGTGCCAGTAGGCGAGAGAGGCTGTTTTTT.

This clone has just a few counts. CDR3 loop: CASSPGGHIYEQYF. As DNA, the CDR3 is TGTGCCAGCAGTCCCGGTGGACATATCTACGAGCAGTACTTC. The chain joins TRBV6-6 to TRBJ2-7; possibly TRBD1 for D (5 bases). Looked up from germline, CDR1 is MNHNY and CDR2 is SVGAGI (reference sequence). This CDR3 is 14 amino acids long. Trimming pared 5 bases from V and 3 bases from J, leaving 14 bases between.

The table lists this clone with a few counts. The J gene is TRBJ2-3, the V gene TRBV4-3; D unclear. V was shortened by 0 bases and J by 0 bases, with 13 bases between the two germline ends. CDR3 length: 17 residues. Germline CDR1 and CDR2: LGHNA and YSLEER. Written as DNA, the CDR3 is TGCGCCAGCAGCCAAGATCCCCCCCCCGTGAGCACAGATACGCAGTATTTT. Protein sequence: CASSQDPPPVSTDTQYF.

J is TRBJ2-7 and V is TRBV4-3; TRBD1 matches 7 bases. In germline, CDR1 is LGHNA, CDR2 YSLEER. V lost 0 bases and J lost 4; bases outside the gene matches: 6. The CDR3 spans 15 residues. As DNA, the CDR3 is TGCGCCAGCAGCCAAGATAAGGACAGGCTTTACGAGCAGTACTTC. Protein: CASSQDKDRLYEQYF.

The V call is TRBV7-2, the J call TRBJ2-1; D may be TRBD2 (6 bases). V was clipped by 3 bases and J by 4 bases, with 13 bases between them. Per the germline V gene, CDR1 is SGHTA and CDR2 is FQGNSA. The length of the CDR3 is 15 residues. CDR3 in DNA: TGTGCCAGCAGCTTCTCCGGGACTGATTACAATGAGCAGTTCTTC. Its translation: CASSFSGTDYNEQFF.

The genes are TRBV11-2 and TRBJ1-1, with a possible D match to TRBD1 (6 bases). The CDR3 is made up of 16 amino acids. V was trimmed by 1 base and J by 0 bases, leaving 12 bases between them. CDR1 SGHAT and CDR2 FQNNGV come from the germline V gene. The CDR3 protein is CASSLGRTGMNTEAFF. Here the CDR3 DNA reads TGTGCCAGCAGCTTAGGAAGAACAGGGATGAACACTGAAGCTTTCTTT.

This chain joins TRBV19 and TRBJ1-1; a possible D gene is TRBD1 (6 bases). The CDR3 runs 13 residues. Germline V gives CDR1 LNHDA, CDR2 SQIVND (reference sequence). Trimming stripped 5 bases from V and 1 base from J, with 8 bases between. The CDR3 is CASSSDRNTEAFF. The CDR3 DNA reads TGTGCCAGTAGTTCGGACAGGAACACTGAAGCTTTCTTT.

The chain uses TRBV19 and TRBJ1-3; D might be TRBD1 (6 bases). Germline V lookup: CDR1 LNHDA, CDR2 SQIVND (reference sequence). This CDR3 spans 16 amino acids. Between the trimmed V and J ends, which lost 5 bases and 4 bases, there was a span of 18 bases. The CDR3 nucleotides read TGTGCCAGTAGTTTTCAGGGGCGAAAAGAAGGAAACACCATATATTTT. Amino acid sequence: CASSFQGRKEGNTIYF.

This clone was found a few times. The rearrangement uses TRBV7-9 and TRBJ1-4; no clear D gene. CDR3 length: 14 amino acids. Looked up from germline, CDR1 is SEHNR and CDR2 is FQNEAQ (reference sequence). Trimming removed 5 bases at V and 3 bases at J, with 10 bases between. The CDR3 is CASSHSLSNEKLFF. The CDR3 DNA reads as TGTGCCAGCAGCCATTCACTATCTAATGAAAAACTGTTTTTT.

This sequence joins TRBV19 and TRBJ2-1; D perhaps matches TRBD2 (6 bases). The CDR3 extends over 15 amino acids. Trimming took off 3 bases at V and 7 bases at J, with 16 bases between the two ends. CDR1 is LNHDA, CDR2 SQIVND, per germline (reference sequence). CDR3 region: CASSIPRTTSNEQFF. DNA for the CDR3: TGTGCCAGTAGTATCCCAAGGACTACCTCGAATGAGCAGTTCTTC.

The chain recombines TRBV5-5 with TRBJ2-6, with a tentative D call TRBD2 (7 bases). CDR3 length equals 14 residues. Trimming stripped 7 bases from V and 4 bases from J, with 12 bases between. From germline, CDR1 is SGHKS and CDR2 YYEKEE (reference sequence). The CDR3 spells CASGGASGANVLTF. The CDR3 DNA sequence: TGTGCCAGCGGGGGGGCCTCCGGGGCCAACGTCCTGACTTTC.

The chain uses TRBV9 and TRBJ2-7; 8 nucleotides agree with TRBD1. V lost 3 bases to trimming and J lost 5 bases; unmatched junction nucleotides: 13. CDR3 size: 16 residues. Germline V CDR1 and CDR2: SGDLS, YYNGEE. The CDR3 DNA is TGTGCCAGCAGCGCCCGGGGGACAGGAATTAACGACGAGCAGTACTTC. This sequence encodes CASSARGTGINDEQYF. Full variable domain (outside the CDR3, taken from reference TRBV9 and TRBJ2-7): DSGVTQTPKHLITATGQRVTLRCSPRSGDLSVYWYQQSLDQGLQFLIQYYNGEERAKGNILERFSAQQFPDLHSELNLSSLELGDSALYFCASSARGTGINDEQYFGPGTRLTVT.

The V call is TRBV7-3, the J call TRBJ2-6; 7 bases match TRBD1. Per germline, CDR1 SGHTA and CDR2 FQGTGA. CDR3 length equals 16 residues. The V segment lost 6 bases and the J segment 0 bases; nucleotides outside the gene matches: 5. CDR3 sequence: CASSPRGHSGANVLTF. Written as DNA, the CDR3 is TGTGCCAGCAGTCCGAGGGGGCACTCTGGGGCCAACGTCCTGACTTTC.

This sequence joins TRBV27 and TRBJ2-7; 8 nucleotides match TRBD1. CDR1 is MNHEY and CDR2 is SMNVEV in the germline V gene (reference sequence). The CDR3 is 14 residues long. J lost 4 bases, V lost 5 bases, and 7 bases had no gene match. CDR3 nucleotide sequence: TGTGCCAGCAGTCCTAACAGGGGGGCATACGAGCAGTACTTC. It encodes CASSPNRGAYEQYF.

This clone occurred once. Its ends do not fully match the called genes, so a read error is possible. The chain uses TRBV6-6 and TRBJ2-7, with unresolved D. The CDR3 covers 15 residues. Looked up from germline, CDR1 is MNHNY and CDR2 is SVGAGI (reference sequence). This chain's CDR3 is CASNHLGGASYEQHF. In nucleotides, the CDR3 is TGTGCCAGCAACCATCTGGGTGGAGCCTCCTACGAGCAGCACTTC.

V and J are TRBV29-1 and TRBJ2-3; D might be TRBD2 (6 bases). There are 12 residues in the CDR3. From germline, CDR1 is SQVTM and CDR2 ANQGSEA. The germline V and J ends were trimmed by 7 bases and 6 bases, with 14 bases remaining between them. The CDR3 region has the DNA TGCAGCGGTTTACTAGCCAGGGATACGCAGTATTTT. Protein: CSGLLARDTQYF.

The chain links TRBV2 to TRBJ1-3, with unresolved D. CDR1 SNHLY and CDR2 FYNNEI come from the germline V gene. This CDR3 is built from 15 residues. Trimming removed 1 base from V and 4 bases from J, with 11 bases in between. The DNA for the CDR3 is TGTGCCAGCAGTGAAGGCGGCAGCAAGGGAAACACCATATATTTT. Translation gives CASSEGGSKGNTIYF.

The rearrangement joins TRBV27 to TRBJ2-1; the match to TRBD1 covers 9 bases. Germline V gene lookup returns CDR1 MNHEY and CDR2 SMNVEV (reference sequence). V dropped 4 bases and J dropped 2; count of bases not matched to a gene: 6. The CDR3 spans 16 residues. The CDR3 loop is CASSSSGTGPYNEQFF. The CDR3 DNA is TGTGCCAGCAGTTCGTCCGGGACAGGGCCCTACAATGAGCAGTTCTTC.